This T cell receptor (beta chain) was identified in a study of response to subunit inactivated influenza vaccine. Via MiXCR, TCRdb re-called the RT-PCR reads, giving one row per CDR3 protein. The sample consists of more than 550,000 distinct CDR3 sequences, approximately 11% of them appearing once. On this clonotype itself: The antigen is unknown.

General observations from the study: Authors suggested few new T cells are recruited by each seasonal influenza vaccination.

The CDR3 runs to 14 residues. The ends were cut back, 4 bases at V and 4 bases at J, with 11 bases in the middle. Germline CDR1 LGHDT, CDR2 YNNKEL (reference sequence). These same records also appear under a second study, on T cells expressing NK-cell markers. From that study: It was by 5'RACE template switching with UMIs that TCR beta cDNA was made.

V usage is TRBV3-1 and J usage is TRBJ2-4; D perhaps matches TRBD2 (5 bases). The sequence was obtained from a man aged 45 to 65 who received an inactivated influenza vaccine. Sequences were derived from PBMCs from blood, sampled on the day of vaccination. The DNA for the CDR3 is TGTGCCAGCAGCCCTACCTCGGGGAAAAACATTCAGTACTTC. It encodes CASSPTSGKNIQYF.